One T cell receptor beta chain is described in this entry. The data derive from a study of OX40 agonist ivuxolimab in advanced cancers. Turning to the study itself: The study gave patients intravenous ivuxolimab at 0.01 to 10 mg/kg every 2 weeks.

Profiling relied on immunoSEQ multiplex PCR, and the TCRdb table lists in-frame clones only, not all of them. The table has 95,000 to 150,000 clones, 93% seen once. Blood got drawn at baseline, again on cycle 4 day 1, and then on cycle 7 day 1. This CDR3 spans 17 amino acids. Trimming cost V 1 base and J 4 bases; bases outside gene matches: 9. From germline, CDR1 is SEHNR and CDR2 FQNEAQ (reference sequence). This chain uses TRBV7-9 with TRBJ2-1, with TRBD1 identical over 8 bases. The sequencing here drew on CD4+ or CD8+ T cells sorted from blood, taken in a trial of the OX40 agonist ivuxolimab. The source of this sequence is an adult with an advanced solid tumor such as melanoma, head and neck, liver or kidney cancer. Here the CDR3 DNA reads TGTGCCAGCAGCTTAGAGTATGGACAGGGAATATACAATGAGCAGTTCTTC. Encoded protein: CASSLEYGQGIYNEQFF.